The TCR beta chain described here comes from a study of shared clonotypes between healthy human individuals. Generated by immunoSEQ multiplex PCR, the TCRdb table keeps only in-frame clones and is missing some. Of under 850,000 clones in the sample, roughly 92% were seen once. Positively selected for CCR7, the CD45RO-negative cells used as naive CD8 cells excluded terminally differentiated effector memory CD45RA+ cells. With V trimmed by 5 bases and J by 5 bases, 8 bases remained unmatched. Germline-derived CDR1 and CDR2 are MNHEY and SMNVEV (reference sequence). This CDR3 comprises 15 residues. The receptor was derived from a man aged 25-45 years in good health. This chain connects TRBV27 to TRBJ2-7; 11 bases map to TRBD2. Sequencing was carried out using naive CD8+ T cells sorted from blood. Here the CDR3 reads CASSDGLAGLNEQYF. The CDR3 DNA follows: TGTGCCAGCAGTGACGGACTAGCGGGTTTAAACGAGCAGTACTTC.